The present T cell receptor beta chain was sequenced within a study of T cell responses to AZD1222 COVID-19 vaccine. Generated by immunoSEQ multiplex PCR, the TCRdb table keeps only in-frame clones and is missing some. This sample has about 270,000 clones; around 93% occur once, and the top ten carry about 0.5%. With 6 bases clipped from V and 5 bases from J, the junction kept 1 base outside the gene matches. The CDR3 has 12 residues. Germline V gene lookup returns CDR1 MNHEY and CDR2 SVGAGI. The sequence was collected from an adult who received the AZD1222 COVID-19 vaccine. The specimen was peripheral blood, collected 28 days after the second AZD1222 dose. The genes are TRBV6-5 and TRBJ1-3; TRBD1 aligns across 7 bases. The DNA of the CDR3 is TGTGCCAGCAGACAGGGGAGAAACACCATATATTTT. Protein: CASRQGRNTIYF.